The following is a T cell receptor beta chain sequence with its context. The target antigen is unknown. TCRdb called the reads again in MiXCR, with one record for every CDR3 protein. The table has about 160,000 distinct CDR3 sequences, about 15% seen once. These data originate in a study of T cell repertoires in cytomegalovirus infection. Overall study: Indications of both CMV infection and matching HLA type were provided by public TCR beta signatures.

The CDR3 runs to 11 residues. With 3 bases removed from V and 5 bases from J, the gap between germline ends came to 3 bases. The germline V gene encodes CDR1 SGDLS and CDR2 YYNGEE. Findings of the study overall: Dominating the ex vivo response were TCR beta clonotypes that were CMV-specific and HLA-C-restricted. Carriage of CMV together with the relevant HLA was identifiable through cumulative public TCR beta family frequency.

The TCR originated in a human donor in good health (CMV status not recorded). Some clones in this sample may be carry-over from other donors' samples. The sequencing sample was made of CD8+ T cells from PBMCs. This rearrangement joins TRBV9 to TRBJ2-1; D not certain. Written as DNA, the CDR3 is TGTGCCAGCAGCGCCAACAATGAGCAGTTCTTC. Translated: CASSANNEQFF.